This T cell receptor beta chain was profiled in a study of blood T cells in healthy people across ages. Next came a second PCR, run for about 7 to 12 cycles, which used a sample-barcoded 5' primer along with a J-beta primer mix. TCRdb re-derived calls from the 5' RACE reads in MiXCR, one entry per CDR3 protein. The table has about 830,000 distinct CDR3 sequences, roughly 60% seen once. The V and J ends lost 4 bases and 2 bases respectively, with 17 bases between them. The germline V gene encodes CDR1 LGHNA and CDR2 YNFKEQ. This CDR3 contains 16 residues. The chain has TRBV4-2 and TRBJ1-2; tentatively, D is TRBD1 (5 bases). Sequenced: blood. The sequence was obtained from a man aged 25-45 years in good health. The CDR3 reads CASSPGSGEGNYGYTF. The CDR3 coding sequence is TGTGCCAGCAGCCCCGGGTCGGGGGAGGGGAACTATGGCTACACCTTC.